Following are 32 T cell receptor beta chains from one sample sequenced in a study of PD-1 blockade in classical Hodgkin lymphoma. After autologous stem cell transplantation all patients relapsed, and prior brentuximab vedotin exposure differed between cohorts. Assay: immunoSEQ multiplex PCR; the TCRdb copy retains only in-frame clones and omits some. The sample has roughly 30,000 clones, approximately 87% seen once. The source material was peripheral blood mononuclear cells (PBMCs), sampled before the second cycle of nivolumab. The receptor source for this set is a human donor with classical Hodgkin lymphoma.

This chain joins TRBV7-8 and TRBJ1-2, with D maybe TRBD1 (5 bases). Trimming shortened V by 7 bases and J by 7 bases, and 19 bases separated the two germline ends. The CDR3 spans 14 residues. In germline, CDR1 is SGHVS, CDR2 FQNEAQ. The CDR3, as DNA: TGTGCCAGCACCCCTCAGGTGGGGCGGTTTGGCTACACCTTC. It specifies CASTPQVGRFGYTF.

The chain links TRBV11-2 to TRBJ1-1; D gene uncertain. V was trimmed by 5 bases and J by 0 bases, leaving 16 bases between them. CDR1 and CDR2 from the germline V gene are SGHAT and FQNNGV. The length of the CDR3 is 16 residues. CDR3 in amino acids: CASSPRSPAMNTEAFF. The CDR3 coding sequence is TGTGCCAGCAGCCCCCGAAGTCCCGCGATGAACACTGAAGCTTTCTTT. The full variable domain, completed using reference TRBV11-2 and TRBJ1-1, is EAGVAQSPRYKIIEKRQSVAFWCNPISGHATLYWYQQILGQGPKLLIQFQNNGVVDDSQLPKDRFSAERLKGVDSTLKIQPAKLEDSAVYLCASSPRSPAMNTEAFFGQGTRLTVV.

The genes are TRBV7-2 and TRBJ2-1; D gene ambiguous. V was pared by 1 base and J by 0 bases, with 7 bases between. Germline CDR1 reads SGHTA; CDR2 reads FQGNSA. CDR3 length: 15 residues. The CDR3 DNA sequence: TGTGCCAGCAGCTTAGACCCCAGCTCCTACAATGAGCAGTTCTTC. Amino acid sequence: CASSLDPSSYNEQFF.

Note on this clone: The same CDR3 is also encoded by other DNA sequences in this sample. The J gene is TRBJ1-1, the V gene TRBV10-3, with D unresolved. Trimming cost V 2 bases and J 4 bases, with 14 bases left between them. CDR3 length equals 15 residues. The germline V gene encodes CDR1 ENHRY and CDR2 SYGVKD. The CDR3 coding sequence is TGTGCCATCAGTGAGACGGGAGCGGTGAGCACTGAAGCTTTCTTT. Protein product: CAISETGAVSTEAFF.

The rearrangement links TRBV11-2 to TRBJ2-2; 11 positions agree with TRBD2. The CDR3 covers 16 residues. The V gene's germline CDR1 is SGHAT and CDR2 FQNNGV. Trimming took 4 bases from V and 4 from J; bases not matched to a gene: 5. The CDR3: CASSYLAGGVTGELFF. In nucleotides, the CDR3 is TGTGCCAGCAGCTATCTAGCGGGAGGTGTCACCGGGGAGCTGTTTTTT.

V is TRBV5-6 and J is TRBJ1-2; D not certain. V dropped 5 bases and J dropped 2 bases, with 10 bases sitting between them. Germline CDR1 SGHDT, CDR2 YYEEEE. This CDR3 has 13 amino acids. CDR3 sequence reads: CASSTDGNYGYTF. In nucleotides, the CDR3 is TGTGCCAGCAGTACTGACGGCAACTATGGCTACACCTTC.

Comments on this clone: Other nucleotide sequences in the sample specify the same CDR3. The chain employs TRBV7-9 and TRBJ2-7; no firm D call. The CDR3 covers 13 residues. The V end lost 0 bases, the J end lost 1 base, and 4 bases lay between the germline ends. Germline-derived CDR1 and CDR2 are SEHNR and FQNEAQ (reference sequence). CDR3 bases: TGTGCCAGCAGCTTAGCTGGTTCCTACGAGCAGTACGTC. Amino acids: CASSLAGSYEQYV.

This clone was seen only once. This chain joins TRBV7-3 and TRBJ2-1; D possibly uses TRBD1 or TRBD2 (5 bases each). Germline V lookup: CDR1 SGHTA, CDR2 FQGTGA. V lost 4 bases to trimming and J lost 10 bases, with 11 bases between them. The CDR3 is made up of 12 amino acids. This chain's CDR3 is CASSSPGREQFF. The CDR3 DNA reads TGTGCCAGCAGCTCCCCGGGACGAGAGCAGTTCTTC.

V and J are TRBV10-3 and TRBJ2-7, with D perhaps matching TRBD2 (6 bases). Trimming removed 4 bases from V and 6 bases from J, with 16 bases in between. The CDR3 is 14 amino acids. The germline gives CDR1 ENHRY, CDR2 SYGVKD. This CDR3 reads CAISANGGLTEQYV. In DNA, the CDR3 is TGTGCCATCAGTGCGAACGGGGGTCTCACCGAGCAGTACGTC.

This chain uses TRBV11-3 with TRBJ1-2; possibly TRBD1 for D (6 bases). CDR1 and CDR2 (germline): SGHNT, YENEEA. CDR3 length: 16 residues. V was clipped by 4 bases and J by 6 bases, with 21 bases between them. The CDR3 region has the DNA TGTGCCAGCAGCTCCGAGGGGGTTCCCACCCGAGATGGCTACACCTTC. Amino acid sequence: CASSSEGVPTRDGYTF. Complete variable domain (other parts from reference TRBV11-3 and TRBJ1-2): EAGVVQSPRYKIIEKKQPVAFWCNPISGHNTLYWYLQNLGQGPELLIRYENEEAVDDSQLPKDRFSAERLKGVDSTLKIQPAELGDSAVYLCASSSEGVPTRDGYTFGSGTRLTVV.

The CDR3 sequence: CASSEGTGQNIQYF. The CDR3, as DNA: TGTGCCAGCAGCGAGGGGACAGGCCAAAACATTCAGTACTTC. The V and J genes are TRBV9 and TRBJ2-4; the match to TRBD1 covers 8 bases. Germline V gene lookup returns CDR1 SGDLS and CDR2 YYNGEE. The CDR3 extends over 14 amino acids. V shed 3 bases and J 5 bases; nucleotides not matched to a gene: 4.

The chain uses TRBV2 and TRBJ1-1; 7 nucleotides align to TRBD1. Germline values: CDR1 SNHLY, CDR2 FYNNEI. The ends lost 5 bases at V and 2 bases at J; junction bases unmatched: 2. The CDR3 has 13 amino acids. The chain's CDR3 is CASSWDSNTEAFF. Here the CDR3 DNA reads TGTGCCAGCAGTTGGGACAGCAACACTGAAGCTTTCTTT.

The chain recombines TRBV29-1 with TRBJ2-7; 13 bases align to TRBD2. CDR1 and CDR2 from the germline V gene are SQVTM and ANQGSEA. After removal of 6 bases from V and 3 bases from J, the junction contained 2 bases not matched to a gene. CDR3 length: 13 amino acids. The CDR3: CSVGLAGDYEQYF. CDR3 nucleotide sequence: TGCAGCGTAGGACTAGCGGGAGACTACGAGCAGTACTTC.

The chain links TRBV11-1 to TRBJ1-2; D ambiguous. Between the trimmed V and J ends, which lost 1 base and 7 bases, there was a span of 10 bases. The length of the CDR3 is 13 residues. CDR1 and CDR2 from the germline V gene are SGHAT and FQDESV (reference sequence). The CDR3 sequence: CASSLVSGFGYTF. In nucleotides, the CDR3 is TGTGCCAGCAGCTTAGTTTCGGGTTTTGGCTACACCTTC.

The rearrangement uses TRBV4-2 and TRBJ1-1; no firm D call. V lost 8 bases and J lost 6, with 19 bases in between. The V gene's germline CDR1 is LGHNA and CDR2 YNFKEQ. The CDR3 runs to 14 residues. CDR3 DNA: TGTGCCAGCCAACCGGGCCGTTACCCGTCTGAAGCTTTCTTT. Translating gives CASQPGRYPSEAFF.

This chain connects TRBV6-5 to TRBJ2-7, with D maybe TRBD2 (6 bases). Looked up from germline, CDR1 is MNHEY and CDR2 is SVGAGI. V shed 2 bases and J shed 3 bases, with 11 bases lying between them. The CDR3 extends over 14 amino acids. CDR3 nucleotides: TGTGCCAGCAGTTACACCCCGGAGGGCTACGAGCAGTACTTC. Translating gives CASSYTPEGYEQYF.

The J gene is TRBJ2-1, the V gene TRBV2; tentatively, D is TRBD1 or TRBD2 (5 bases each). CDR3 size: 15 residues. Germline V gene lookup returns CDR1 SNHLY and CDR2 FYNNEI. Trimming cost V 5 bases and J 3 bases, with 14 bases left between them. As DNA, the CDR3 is TGTGCCAGCAGTAACACCGGGGCAAACTACAATGAGCAGTTCTTC. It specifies CASSNTGANYNEQFF.

The CDR3 nucleotides are TGTGCCAGCAGCCACCGGGACAGCTTGAACACTGAAGCTTTCTTT. This translates into CASSHRDSLNTEAFF. V usage is TRBV2 and J usage is TRBJ1-1, with 7 positions matching TRBD1. The CDR3 extends over 15 amino acids. Looked up from germline, CDR1 is SNHLY and CDR2 is FYNNEI. Trimming at V came to 6 bases and at J to 0 bases, leaving 7 bases not matched to a gene.

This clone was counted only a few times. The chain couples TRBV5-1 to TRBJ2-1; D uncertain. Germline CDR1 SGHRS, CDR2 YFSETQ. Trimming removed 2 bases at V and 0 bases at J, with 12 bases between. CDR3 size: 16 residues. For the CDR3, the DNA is TGCGCCAGCAGCTTAAATCAGCTAAGCTCCTACAATGAGCAGTTCTTC. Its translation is CASSLNQLSSYNEQFF.

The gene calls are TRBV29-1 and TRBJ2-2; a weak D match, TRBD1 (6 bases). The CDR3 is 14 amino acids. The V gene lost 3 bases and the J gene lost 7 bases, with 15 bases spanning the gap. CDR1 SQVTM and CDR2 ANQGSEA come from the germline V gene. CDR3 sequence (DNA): TGCAGCGTTGAGAGGCAGGGGCCTCACGGGGAGCTGTTTTTT. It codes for CSVERQGPHGELFF.

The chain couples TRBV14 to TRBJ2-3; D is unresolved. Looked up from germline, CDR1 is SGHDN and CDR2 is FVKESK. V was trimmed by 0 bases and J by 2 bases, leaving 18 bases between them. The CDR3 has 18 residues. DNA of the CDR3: TGTGCCAGCAGCCAAGAAGGTCCCAATGGACCCGCCACAGATACGCAGTATTTT. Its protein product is CASSQEGPNGPATDTQYF.

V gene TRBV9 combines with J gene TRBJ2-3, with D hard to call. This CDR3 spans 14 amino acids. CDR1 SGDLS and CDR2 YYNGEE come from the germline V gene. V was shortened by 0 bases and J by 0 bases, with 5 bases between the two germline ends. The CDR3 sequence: CASSVAGSTDTQYF. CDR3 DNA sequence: TGTGCCAGCAGCGTAGCTGGGAGCACAGATACGCAGTATTTT.

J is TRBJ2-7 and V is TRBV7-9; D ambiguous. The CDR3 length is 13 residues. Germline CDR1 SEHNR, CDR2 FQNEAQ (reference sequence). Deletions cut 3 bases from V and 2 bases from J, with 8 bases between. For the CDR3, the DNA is TGTGCCAGCAGCTTCGGCAGAACCTACGAGCAGTACTTC. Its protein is CASSFGRTYEQYF.

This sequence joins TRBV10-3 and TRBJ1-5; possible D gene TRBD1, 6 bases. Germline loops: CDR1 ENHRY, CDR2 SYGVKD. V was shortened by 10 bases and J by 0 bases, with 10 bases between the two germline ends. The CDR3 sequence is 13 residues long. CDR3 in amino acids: CATQGGSNQPQHF. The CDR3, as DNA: TGTGCCACACAGGGAGGTAGCAATCAGCCCCAGCATTTT.

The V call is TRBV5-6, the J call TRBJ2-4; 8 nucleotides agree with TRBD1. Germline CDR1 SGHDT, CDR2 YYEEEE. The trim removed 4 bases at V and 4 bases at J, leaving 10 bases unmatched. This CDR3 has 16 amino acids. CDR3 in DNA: TGTGCCAGCAGCACCTCTGGACAGGGCCTAAAAAACATTCAGTACTTC. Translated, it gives CASSTSGQGLKNIQYF.

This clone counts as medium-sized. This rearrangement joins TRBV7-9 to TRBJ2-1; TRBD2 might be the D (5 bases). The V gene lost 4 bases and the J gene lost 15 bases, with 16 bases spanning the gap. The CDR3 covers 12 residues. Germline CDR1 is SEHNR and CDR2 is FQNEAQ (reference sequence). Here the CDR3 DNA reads TGTGCCAGCAGCTCCGGCGGCGGGTTAAGGTTCTTC. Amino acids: CASSSGGGLRFF.

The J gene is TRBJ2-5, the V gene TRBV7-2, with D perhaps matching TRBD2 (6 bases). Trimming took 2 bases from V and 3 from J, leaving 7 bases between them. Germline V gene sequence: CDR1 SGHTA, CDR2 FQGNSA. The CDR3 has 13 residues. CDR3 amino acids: CASSLSGEETQYF. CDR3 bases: TGTGCCAGCAGCTTATCGGGGGAAGAGACCCAGTACTTC.

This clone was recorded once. This CDR3 reads CASSQEPAGDEQYF. The CDR3 bases are TGTGCCAGCAGCCAAGAACCAGCGGGGGACGAGCAGTACTTC. The genes are TRBV4-2 and TRBJ2-7; 8 nucleotides agree with TRBD2. Germline V gene data show CDR1 as LGHNA and CDR2 as YNFKEQ. The trim removed 0 bases at V and 5 bases at J, leaving 3 bases unmatched. The CDR3 spans 14 residues.

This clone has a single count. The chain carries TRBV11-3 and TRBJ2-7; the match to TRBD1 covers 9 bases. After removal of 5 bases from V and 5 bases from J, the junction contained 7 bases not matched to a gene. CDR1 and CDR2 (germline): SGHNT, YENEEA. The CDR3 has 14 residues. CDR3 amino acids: CASSTGQGVNEQYF. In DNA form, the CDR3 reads TGTGCCAGCAGCACGGGACAGGGAGTCAACGAGCAGTACTTC.

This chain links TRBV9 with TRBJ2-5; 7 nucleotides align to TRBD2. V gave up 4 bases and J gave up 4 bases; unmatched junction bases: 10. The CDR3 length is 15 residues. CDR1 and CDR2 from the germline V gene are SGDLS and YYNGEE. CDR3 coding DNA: TGTGCCAGCAGCCTAACTGGACTAGTAGCAGAGACCCAGTACTTC. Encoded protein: CASSLTGLVAETQYF.

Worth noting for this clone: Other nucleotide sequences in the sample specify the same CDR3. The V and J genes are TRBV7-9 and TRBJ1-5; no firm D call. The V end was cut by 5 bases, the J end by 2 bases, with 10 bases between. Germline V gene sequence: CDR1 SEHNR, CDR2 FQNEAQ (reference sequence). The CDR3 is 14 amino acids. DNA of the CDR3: TGTGCCAGCAGCCTAGGAAGGGGCAATCAGCCCCAGCATTTT. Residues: CASSLGRGNQPQHF.

DNA for the CDR3: TGTGCCAGCAGTCGTACAGGGGGCTTTACCTCCTACGAGCAGTACTTC. It encodes CASSRTGGFTSYEQYF. The chain employs TRBV5-8 and TRBJ2-7; 9 nucleotides match TRBD1. CDR3 length equals 16 residues. J was trimmed by 0 bases and V by 5 bases; bases with no gene match: 9. CDR1 is SGHTS, CDR2 YDEGEE, per germline.